This TCR beta chain is drawn from a study of shared clonotypes between healthy human individuals. Whole-study findings and limits: Naive subsets tended to show greater estimated richness than memory subsets.

Sequencing was performed with immunoSEQ multiplex PCR; in TCRdb, only in-frame clones are kept and a portion is missing. The table includes 2 million to 3 million clones, roughly nine tenths detected once. For this clone: Its antigen remains unknown.

CDR1 is MRHNA and CDR2 is SNTAGT in the germline V gene. The CDR3 sequence is 13 residues long. Trimming stripped 2 bases from V and 7 bases from J, with 11 bases between. Specimen: naive CD4+ T cells sorted from blood. Indicated subset: CD45RA+ positively selected. The receptor was derived from a man between 18 and 35 years old in good health. The chain combines TRBV6-4 with TRBJ1-2; D is perhaps TRBD1 (5 bases). In DNA, the CDR3 is TGTGCCAGCAGTGACGGGCAGGGCTTTGGCTACACCTTC. Translation gives CASSDGQGFGYTF.